This paragraph reports one T cell receptor (beta chain). Its cognate antigen is unknown. Between the trimmed V and J ends, which lost 0 bases and 5 bases, there was a span of 13 bases. CDR3 length equals 15 residues. Germline values: CDR1 LGHNA, CDR2 YNFKEQ. The record originates from a study of T cell responses to AZD1222 COVID-19 vaccine. Study background: Both about-4-week and about-12-week second-dose recipients were combined.

Repertoires were generated with immunoSEQ multiplex PCR, while TCRdb's copy carries only in-frame clones and drops some. The sample has 150,000 to 200,000 clones, approximately 94% seen once. Points from the study as a whole: Among those given AZD1222, only six were seropositive at baseline. Donors were mostly white British, more females; clonal diversity possibly underestimated. Spike regions recognized by vaccine-associated CD4 TCRs spanned the protein, led by 160-218 and 743-854.

The receptor was derived from an adult in good health. This specimen was peripheral blood, taken on day 0 of AZD1222 vaccination. The rearrangement uses TRBV4-2 and TRBJ2-5, with D perhaps matching TRBD1 or TRBD2 (5 bases each). CDR3 DNA sequence: TGTGCCAGCAGCCAAGATGGGGGACGGTTGGAGACCCAGTACTTC. Translated, it gives CASSQDGGRLETQYF.